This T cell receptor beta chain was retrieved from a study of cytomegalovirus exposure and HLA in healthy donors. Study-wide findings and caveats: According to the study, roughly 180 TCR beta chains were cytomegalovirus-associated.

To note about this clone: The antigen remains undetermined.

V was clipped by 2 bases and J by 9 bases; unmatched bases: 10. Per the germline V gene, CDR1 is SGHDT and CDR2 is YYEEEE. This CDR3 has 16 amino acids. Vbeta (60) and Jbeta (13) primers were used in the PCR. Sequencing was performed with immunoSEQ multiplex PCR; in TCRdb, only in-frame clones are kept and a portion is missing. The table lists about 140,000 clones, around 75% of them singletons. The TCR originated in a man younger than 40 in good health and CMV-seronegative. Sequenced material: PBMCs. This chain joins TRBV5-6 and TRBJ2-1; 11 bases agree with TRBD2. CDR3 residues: CASSLDLAGGSGEQFF. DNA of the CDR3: TGTGCCAGCAGCTTAGACTTAGCGGGAGGGAGTGGTGAGCAGTTCTTC.